Listed below are T cell receptor beta chains from one sample, sequenced in a study of blood T cell repertoires in COVID-19. The repertoire was sequenced with immunoSEQ multiplex PCR; TCRdb's copy has only in-frame clones and lacks some. The sample lists about 480,000 clones; approximately 88% were seen once. The sequencing input was peripheral blood. Receptors were obtained from a woman in her forties or fifties with COVID-19, enrolled during active disease. The CDR3 runs from the conserved cysteine through the conserved F or W. D genes are given only for firm matches. Size values are once, few and many counts, or a class for expanded clones, and some rows have none.

V: TRBV11-2; J: TRBJ1-1; D: .; size: .; DNA: TGTGCCAGCGGCAGGGATATCGATGAAGCTTTCTTT; CDR3: CASGRDIDEAFF
V: TRBV19; J: TRBJ1-3; D: .; size: .; DNA: TGTGCCAGTACCGATCGACAGGATGGAAACACCATATATTTT; CDR3: CASTDRQDGNTIYF
V: TRBV9; J: TRBJ2-2; D: .; size: .; DNA: TGTGCCAGCAGCGAGCTAGCGAGGGACACCGGGGAGCTGTTTTTT; CDR3: CASSELARDTGELFF
V: TRBV4-1; J: TRBJ1-3; D: .; size: .; DNA: TGCGCCAGCAGCCAAGAAGGTTTAATAGAGGTCTCTGGAAACACCATATATTTT; CDR3: CASSQEGLIEVSGNTIYF
V: TRBV7-9; J: TRBJ1-6; D: TRBD1; size: .; DNA: TGTGCCAGCAGCTCCTCCTTCCTGGGCAGGGGGAGATATAATTCACCCCTCCACTTT; CDR3: CASSSSFLGRGRYNSPLHF
V: TRBV9; J: TRBJ2-7; D: TRBD1; size: .; DNA: TGTGCCAGCAGTGACCAGGACAGGGGATTTAGCGTGCAGTACTTC; CDR3: CASSDQDRGFSVQYF
V: TRBV30; J: TRBJ1-2; D: TRBD1; size: .; DNA: TGTGCCTGGAACCCGGACAGGCTGTATGGCTACACCTTC; CDR3: CAWNPDRLYGYTF
V: TRBV5-5; J: TRBJ1-2; D: .; size: .; DNA: TGTGCCAGCAGCTCCCGACTCTTAGCTAACTATGGCTACACCTTC; CDR3: CASSSRLLANYGYTF
V: TRBV7-8; J: TRBJ2-7; D: TRBD1; size: .; DNA: TGTGCCAGCAGCCCACGGACCGGGACAGAACCCTACGAGCAGTACTTC; CDR3: CASSPRTGTEPYEQYF
V: TRBV10-1; J: TRBJ1-5; D: .; size: few; DNA: TGCGCCAGCAATGGACACCCCTATAGCAATCAGCCCCAGCATTTT; CDR3: CASNGHPYSNQPQHF
V: TRBV28; J: TRBJ1-5; D: .; size: .; DNA: TGTGCCAGCAGGGGGACACCATATAGCAATCAGCCCCAGCATTTT; CDR3: CASRGTPYSNQPQHF
V: TRBV7-7; J: TRBJ1-3; D: .; size: .; DNA: TGTGCCAGCAGCCAGTACCAAACAGTTTCCTCTGGAAACACCATATATTTT; CDR3: CASSQYQTVSSGNTIYF
V: TRBV28; J: TRBJ2-3; D: .; size: .; DNA: TGTGCCAGCAGTGCCGCCAGGGGACCGACAGATACGCAGTATTTT; CDR3: CASSAARGPTDTQYF
V: TRBV5-1; J: TRBJ1-6; D: .; size: .; DNA: TGCGCCAGCAGCCCACGCGAGACAGCAAATTCACCCCTCCACTTT; CDR3: CASSPRETANSPLHF
V: TRBV11-2; J: TRBJ2-1; D: TRBD2; size: .; DNA: TGTGCCAGCAGCTCAGCGGGGTACAATGAGCAGTTCTTC; CDR3: CASSSAGYNEQFF
V: TRBV27; J: TRBJ2-4; D: .; size: .; DNA: TGTGCCAGCAGTTGGTCCGGGTTCGGCATTCAGTACTTC; CDR3: CASSWSGFGIQYF
V: TRBV5-4; J: TRBJ2-1; D: TRBD2; size: .; DNA: TGTGCCAGCAGCTCTGTTTTCGGCAGCGGGGGGGCGAGGCCCAATGAGCAGTTCTTC; CDR3: CASSSVFGSGGARPNEQFF
V: TRBV4-1; J: TRBJ2-2; D: TRBD2; size: .; DNA: TGCGCCAGCAGCCAAGGTGGGAAAGAGCGGGGGGGGCTCACCGGGGAGCTGTTTTTT; CDR3: CASSQGGKERGGLTGELFF
V: TRBV4-2; J: TRBJ2-3; D: TRBD2; size: .; DNA: TGTGCCAGCAGCCGAACCCTTGGAGCGGGGGGGCAAAAAGATACGCAGTATTTT; CDR3: CASSRTLGAGGQKDTQYF
V: TRBV12-3/TRBV12-4; J: TRBJ1-1; D: .; size: .; DNA: TGTGCCAGCACCCCGTGGCCAGGCGAAGGAGCTTTCTTT; CDR3: CASTPWPGEGAFF
V: TRBV20-1; J: TRBJ1-2; D: TRBD1; size: .; DNA: TGCAGTGCTAGTCAGGCAGGGGGCGACGGCTACACCTTC; CDR3: CSASQAGGDGYTF
V: TRBV10-3; J: TRBJ1-4; D: .; size: .; DNA: TGTGCCATCGGGGAGTCCGGGGTGGAAGAAAAACTGTTTTTT; CDR3: CAIGESGVEEKLFF
V: TRBV27; J: TRBJ2-7; D: TRBD1; size: .; DNA: TGTGCCAGCAGTTGGGACAGCGGAACGTACGAGCAGTACTTC; CDR3: CASSWDSGTYEQYF
V: TRBV5-1; J: TRBJ2-7; D: TRBD1; size: .; DNA: TGCGCCAGCAGCTCTTGGACAGGGGACTCCTACGAGCAGTACTTC; CDR3: CASSSWTGDSYEQYF
V: TRBV11-3; J: TRBJ2-5; D: .; size: .; DNA: TGTGCCAGCAGCTCACAGGGCGGGACCCAGTACTTC; CDR3: CASSSQGGTQYF
V: TRBV6-6; J: TRBJ1-5; D: .; size: .; DNA: TGTGCCAGCACCACCACCGCGGGGAGTCAGCCCCAGCATTTT; CDR3: CASTTTAGSQPQHF
V: TRBV4-1; J: TRBJ1-2; D: .; size: once; DNA: TGCGCCAGCAGCCCGGCGGAGGGGTACTATGGCTACACCTTC; CDR3: CASSPAEGYYGYTF
V: TRBV28; J: TRBJ1-1; D: .; size: .; DNA: TGTGCCAGCAGTTTAGGGCAGGGTTTTACTGAAGCTTTCTTT; CDR3: CASSLGQGFTEAFF
V: TRBV7-6; J: TRBJ2-7; D: TRBD2; size: once; DNA: TGTGCCAGCAGCCTTAGCGGGGGGCCTTCCTACGAGCAGTACTTC; CDR3: CASSLSGGPSYEQYF
V: TRBV2; J: TRBJ2-4; D: .; size: .; DNA: TGTGCCAGCAGTTCAACCACAGGGTCGCAAAACATTCAGTACTTC; CDR3: CASSSTTGSQNIQYF
V: TRBV6-6; J: TRBJ2-7; D: .; size: .; DNA: TGTGCCAGCAGTGTATCGTACGAGCAGTACTTC; CDR3: CASSVSYEQYF